These 2 T cell receptor beta chains were all obtained from the same sample, sequenced in a study of blood T cells in healthy people across ages. Alongside a J-beta primer mix, a sample-barcoded 5' primer served in a second PCR lasting about 7 to 11 cycles. MiXCR was run by TCRdb on the 5' RACE reads, yielding one entry per CDR3 protein. The sample gives over 1.5 million distinct CDR3 sequences, just under 50% of which show up once; approximately 2.1% is in the top ten. The sequencing sample was made of blood. The source is a woman between 40 and 55 years old in good health.

This chain uses TRBV3-1 with TRBJ2-7; tentatively, D is TRBD2 (5 bases). The CDR3 totals 13 residues. The germline V gene has CDR1 LGHDT and CDR2 YNNKEL (reference sequence). Trimming stripped 3 bases from V and 6 bases from J, with 12 bases between. The CDR3 reads CASSQASPSEQYF. Written as DNA, the CDR3 is TGTGCCAGCAGCCAGGCTAGCCCCTCCGAGCAGTACTTC.

J is TRBJ2-4 and V is TRBV7-2; no definite D call. Trimming removed 1 base at V and 0 bases at J, with 7 bases between. The CDR3 length is 15 residues. CDR1 and CDR2 from the germline V gene are SGHTA and FQGNSA. CDR3 amino acids: CASSLGSGAKNIQYF. The CDR3 nucleotides are TGTGCCAGCAGCTTAGGATCGGGAGCCAAAAACATTCAGTACTTC.